Reported below is one TCR beta chain. Measured with immunoSEQ multiplex PCR; TCRdb has only the in-frame clones, and not every one. The table lists 10,000 to 15,000 clones, under 25% of them singletons, with approximately 6.1% in the top ten. The sample comes from a study of sequential checkpoint blockade in melanoma. Overall study context: Arm A got nivolumab then ipilimumab; arm B the reverse, 1:1. TCRβ was sequenced from DNA of 91 pretreatment tumors.

This CDR3 has 15 residues. Trimming took off 1 base at V and 0 bases at J, with 7 bases between the two ends. In germline, CDR1 is LNHDA, CDR2 SQIVND (reference sequence). Treatment meaning: randomized to nivolumab then ipilimumab (arm A) or the reverse (arm B). This sequence was found in a human donor with melanoma. The J gene is TRBJ1-5, the V gene TRBV19, with D maybe TRBD1 (5 bases). The sample was tumor tissue (inferred from file names), taken from a patient given nivolumab and ipilimumab in sequence. The CDR3 nucleotides are TGTGCCAGTAGTATAGGGGGCTCTAGCAATCAGCCCCAGCATTTT. Translated, it gives CASSIGGSSNQPQHF.